A single sample gave rise to the 24 T cell receptor beta chains below, sequenced in a study of CD8 T cells in ankylosing spondylitis. Findings of the study overall: One TCR beta motif, made up of eight highly homologous variants, appeared characteristic of ankylosing spondylitis blood.

Antigens for these TCRs are unknown. MiXCR was run by TCRdb on the 5' RACE reads, yielding one entry per CDR3 protein. The table shows hundreds of thousands of distinct CDR3 sequences, with 12% occurring only once. The sample comprised blood, either unsorted or a sorted T cell fraction (not recorded which). The receptors were gathered from a male donor with ankylosing spondylitis.

This clonotype was counted only a few times. This rearrangement joins TRBV9 to TRBJ1-2, with TRBD1 as a possible D gene (5 bases). The V gene's germline CDR1 is SGDLS and CDR2 YYNGEE. V dropped 7 bases and J dropped 10 bases, with 14 bases sitting between them. This CDR3 has 11 amino acids. The CDR3 DNA reads TGTGCCAGCCAGGGCGGTGGTGTCTACACCTTC. This codes for CASQGGGVYTF.

In this sample, this clonotype turned up a few times. The chain couples TRBV6-2 or TRBV6-3 to TRBJ2-1; 9 bases align to TRBD2. Germline V gene lookup returns CDR1 MNHEY and CDR2 SVGEGT. Unmatched junction bases numbered 10, after V lost 8 bases and J lost 5 bases. The CDR3 contains 15 residues. In DNA, the CDR3 is TGTGCCAGCTCCTTTAGCGGGAGAACGAACAATGAGCAGTTCTTC. Translating gives CASSFSGRTNNEQFF.

This clonotype was counted a few times. The chain uses TRBV20-1 and TRBJ2-1, with 8 bases that match TRBD2. CDR1 DFQATT and CDR2 SNEGSKA come from the germline V gene (reference sequence). The CDR3 extends over 16 amino acids. V lost 0 bases and J lost 1; bases outside the gene matches: 5. The CDR3 loop reads CSARDTGGGSYNEQFF. Here the CDR3 DNA reads TGCAGTGCTAGAGATACCGGGGGGGGATCCTACAATGAGCAGTTCTTC.

This clonotype has a handful of counts. The J gene is TRBJ1-1, the V gene TRBV30, with D unclear. Germline CDR1 and CDR2: GTSNPN and SVGIG (reference sequence). V lost 0 bases and J lost 3, with 8 bases in between. The CDR3 extends over 13 amino acids. CDR3 sequence reads: CAWSVGIDTEAFF. CDR3 DNA sequence: TGTGCCTGGAGTGTTGGCATCGACACTGAAGCTTTCTTT.

The V gene is TRBV5-1, the J gene TRBJ2-3; 8 bases match TRBD2. Germline lookup yields CDR1 SGHRS and CDR2 YFSETQ. The CDR3 covers 15 residues. The V gene end was trimmed by 4 bases and the J gene end by 4 bases; junction bases not matched to a gene: 8. The CDR3, as DNA: TGCGCCAGCAGCCCGCCGGGACTAGGAGCAGATACGCAGTATTTT. Translating gives CASSPPGLGADTQYF.

The table lists this clonotype with many counts. The rearrangement uses TRBV7-2 and TRBJ2-7; tentatively, D is TRBD2 (6 bases). The CDR3 is made up of 14 amino acids. Germline values: CDR1 SGHTA, CDR2 FQGNSA. V was cut by 4 bases and J by 5 bases, with 15 bases left in between. In DNA form, the CDR3 reads TGTGCCAGCAGCTCCAGACTAGTGCCCGACGAGCAGTACTTC. Translating it yields CASSSRLVPDEQYF.

The V and J genes are TRBV7-6 and TRBJ2-1; possibly TRBD2 for D (6 bases). This CDR3 comprises 18 residues. Per germline, CDR1 SGHVS and CDR2 FNYEAQ. Trimming removed 2 bases at V and 4 bases at J, with 21 bases between. CDR3 in amino acids: CASSLRAGMPRPYNEQFF. CDR3 nucleotides: TGTGCCAGCAGCTTAAGGGCGGGGATGCCCCGTCCTTACAATGAGCAGTTCTTC.

This clonotype appeared a few times. The CDR3 loop reads CSARSGTETQYF. In nucleotides, the CDR3 is TGCAGTGCTAGATCAGGGACAGAGACCCAGTACTTC. This chain joins TRBV20-1 and TRBJ2-5, with D tentatively TRBD1 or TRBD2 (5 bases each). The CDR3 length is 12 residues. The ends were cut back, 2 bases at V and 4 bases at J, with 8 bases in the middle. Per the germline V gene, CDR1 is DFQATT and CDR2 is SNEGSKA (reference sequence).

The chain has TRBV4-2 and TRBJ1-4, with TRBD1 as a possible D gene (5 bases). This CDR3 is 15 amino acids long. Germline loops: CDR1 LGHNA, CDR2 YNFKEQ. Trimming left V 0 bases short and J 5 bases short, with 10 bases between. In DNA form, the CDR3 reads TGTGCCAGCAGCCAAGATCGGGGGATGAATGAAAAACTGTTTTTT. Protein: CASSQDRGMNEKLFF.

The rearrangement uses TRBV28 and TRBJ1-4; 9 positions match TRBD1. Germline V gene data show CDR1 as MDHEN and CDR2 as SYDVKM. CDR3 size: 17 residues. After removal of 3 bases from V and 0 bases from J, the junction contained 5 bases not matched to a gene. For the CDR3, the DNA is TGTGCCAGCAGTTTTTTGGGACAGGGTGCAACTAATGAAAAACTGTTTTTT. It is translated as CASSFLGQGATNEKLFF.

This clonotype was picked up a small number of times. J is TRBJ1-3 and V is TRBV29-1, with unresolved D. This CDR3 is 13 amino acids long. The V and J ends lost 6 bases and 0 bases respectively, with 9 bases between them. Germline CDR1 SQVTM, CDR2 ANQGSEA. CDR3 amino acids: CSVESSSGNTIYF. CDR3 nucleotide sequence: TGCAGCGTCGAAAGTAGCTCTGGAAACACCATATATTTT.

The CDR3: CSASGYRREGTEAFF. The CDR3 DNA reads as TGCAGTGCTAGTGGATATCGCAGGGAGGGAACTGAAGCTTTCTTT. The chain uses TRBV20-1 and TRBJ1-1; maybe TRBD1 (5 bases). The germline CDR1 and CDR2 sequences are DFQATT and SNEGSKA (reference sequence). Trimming removed 3 bases from V and 5 bases from J, with 19 bases in between. This CDR3 comprises 15 residues.

This clonotype was seen more than once but under ten times. J is TRBJ1-4 and V is TRBV6-6; perhaps TRBD1 as D (5 bases). The J call may be wrong; the DNA end is better matched by TRBJ2-2. Germline loops: CDR1 MNHNY, CDR2 SVGAGI (reference sequence). This CDR3 comprises 13 residues. The DNA for the CDR3 is TGTGCCACCCGAGACCCGACAGCGCAGGAGCTGTTTTTT. As protein: CATRDPTAQELFF.

The chain is built from TRBV29-1 and TRBJ1-2; D might be TRBD1 (5 bases). Trimming removed 2 bases at V and 8 bases at J, with 15 bases between. Per germline, CDR1 SQVTM and CDR2 ANQGSEA. The CDR3 is 13 amino acids. As DNA, the CDR3 is TGCAGCGTTGAAAGGACCCGAAGGGGCGGCTACACCTTC. Its protein is CSVERTRRGGYTF.

This chain joins TRBV12-3 or TRBV12-4 and TRBJ2-1; D is uncertain. The CDR3 consists of 15 residues. The V gene lost 7 bases and the J gene lost 4 bases, with 17 bases spanning the gap. The chain's CDR3 is CASNNLGLIYNEQFF. In nucleotides, the CDR3 is TGTGCCAGCAACAACCTAGGGCTAATATACAATGAGCAGTTCTTC.

This clonotype has a count of ten or more. The V call is TRBV29-1, the J call TRBJ1-1, with TRBD1 identical over 8 bases. Germline CDR1 and CDR2: SQVTM and ANQGSEA. The CDR3 runs to 15 residues. Germline trimming cut 4 bases from V and 0 bases from J; bases unmatched to any gene: 7. CDR3 nucleotides: TGCAGCGTTGGGCAGGGGGCCAGCCTGAACACTGAAGCTTTCTTT. Translating it yields CSVGQGASLNTEAFF. Complete variable domain (other parts from reference TRBV29-1 and TRBJ1-1): SAVISQKPSRDICQRGTSLTIQCQVDSQVTMMFWYRQQPGQSLTLIATANQGSEATYESGFVIDKFPISRPNLTFSTLTVSNMSPEDSSIYLCSVGQGASLNTEAFFGQGTRLTVV.

This clonotype was observed at least ten times. The chain couples TRBV6-5 to TRBJ2-2; 7 bases agree with TRBD2. Germline assignment: CDR1 MNHEY and CDR2 SVGAGI. CDR3 length: 17 amino acids. V lost 3 bases and J lost 3; bases outside the gene matches: 10. The CDR3 here is CASSYGDSGLYTGELFF. DNA of the CDR3: TGTGCCAGCAGTTATGGGGATAGCGGGTTATACACCGGGGAGCTGTTTTTT.

The chain employs TRBV7-6 and TRBJ2-2; 8 bases map to TRBD1. CDR3 length: 16 residues. J lost 2 bases, V lost 6 bases, and 8 bases had no gene match. Germline V CDR1 and CDR2: SGHVS, FNYEAQ. The CDR3 sequence: CASSPRQGPNTGELFF. The CDR3 DNA sequence: TGTGCCAGCAGTCCGAGACAGGGGCCCAACACCGGGGAGCTGTTTTTT.

This clonotype has just a few counts. This chain connects TRBV10-3 to TRBJ2-7; TRBD1 matches at 9 bases. Germline trimming cut 9 bases from V and 5 bases from J; bases unmatched to any gene: 8. This CDR3 contains 13 residues. CDR1 and CDR2 from the germline V gene are ENHRY and SYGVKD. The CDR3 sequence is CAISQGTGNEQYF. The CDR3 nucleotides are TGTGCCATTTCTCAAGGGACAGGGAACGAGCAGTACTTC.

This clonotype came up a few times. This chain links TRBV10-3 with TRBJ2-5; weak D call: TRBD2 (5 bases). There are 14 residues in the CDR3. CDR1 and CDR2 from the germline V gene are ENHRY and SYGVKD. Between the trimmed V and J ends, which lost 7 bases and 5 bases, there was a span of 17 bases. CDR3 sequence reads: CAIMETGLGETQYF. The CDR3 DNA reads TGTGCCATCATGGAAACGGGGTTGGGGGAGACCCAGTACTTC.

This clonotype was seen more than once but under ten times. The chain links TRBV20-1 to TRBJ1-6, with 7 bases lining up with TRBD1. This CDR3 contains 15 residues. V lost 1 base to trimming and J lost 10 bases; unmatched junction nucleotides: 10. CDR1 is DFQATT and CDR2 is SNEGSKA in the germline V gene (reference sequence). The CDR3 DNA reads as TGCAGTGCTAGAGTCCGCGCAGGGGGGGTCTCACCCCTCCACTTT. As protein: CSARVRAGGVSPLHF.

This clonotype was seen more than once but under ten times. The chain recombines TRBV10-3 with TRBJ2-1; 8 nucleotides line up with TRBD1. CDR3 size: 13 residues. CDR1 and CDR2 (germline): ENHRY, SYGVKD. V was pared by 5 bases and J by 8 bases, with 5 bases of the junction left unmatched. The DNA for the CDR3 is TGTGCCATCAGTCAGGGGGCGCAGGATGAGCAGTTCTTC. Amino acid sequence: CAISQGAQDEQFF.

This sequence joins TRBV4-2 and TRBJ2-2; 12 nucleotides agree with TRBD2. The J segment lost 5 bases and the V segment lost 5 bases, leaving 9 bases of the junction unmatched. CDR1 and CDR2 from the germline V gene are LGHNA and YNFKEQ. The CDR3 has 17 residues. As DNA, the CDR3 is TGTGCCAGCAGCTTTCGACTAGCGGGGGCTGGGACCGGGGAGCTGTTTTTT. It encodes CASSFRLAGAGTGELFF.

This chain uses TRBV6-5 with TRBJ1-1; 7 bases agree with TRBD1. The CDR3 length is 17 residues. Germline V gene lookup returns CDR1 MNHEY and CDR2 SVGAGI. The V gene end was trimmed by 7 bases and the J gene end by 4 bases; junction bases not matched to a gene: 18. For the CDR3, the DNA is TGTGCCAGCAATTCGAGAGGGGGCTGGGGGAAGCGCACTGAAGCTTTCTTT. Translating it yields CASNSRGGWGKRTEAFF.